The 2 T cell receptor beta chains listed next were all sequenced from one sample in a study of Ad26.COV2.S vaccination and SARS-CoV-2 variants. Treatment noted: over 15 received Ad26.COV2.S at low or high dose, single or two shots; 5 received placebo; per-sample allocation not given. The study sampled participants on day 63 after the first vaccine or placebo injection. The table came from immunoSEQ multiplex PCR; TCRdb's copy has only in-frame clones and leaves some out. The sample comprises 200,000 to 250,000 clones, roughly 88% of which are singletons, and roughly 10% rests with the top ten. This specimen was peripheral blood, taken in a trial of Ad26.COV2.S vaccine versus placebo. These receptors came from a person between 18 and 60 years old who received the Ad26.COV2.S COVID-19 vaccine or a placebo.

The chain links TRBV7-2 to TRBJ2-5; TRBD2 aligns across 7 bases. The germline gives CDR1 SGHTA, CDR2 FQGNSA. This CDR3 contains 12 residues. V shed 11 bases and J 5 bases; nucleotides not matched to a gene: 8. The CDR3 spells CASSGVGETQYF. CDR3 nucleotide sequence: TGTGCCTCCAGCGGGGTGGGGGAGACCCAGTACTTC.

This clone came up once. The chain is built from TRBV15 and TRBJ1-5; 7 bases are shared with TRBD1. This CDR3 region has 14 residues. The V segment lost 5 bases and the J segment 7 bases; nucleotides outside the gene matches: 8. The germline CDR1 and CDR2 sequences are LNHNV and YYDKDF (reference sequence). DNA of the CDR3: TGTGCCACCAGCCATAAGGGGGCAGGGCAGCCCCAGCATTTT. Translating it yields CATSHKGAGQPQHF. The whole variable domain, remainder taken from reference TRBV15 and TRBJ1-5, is DAMVIQNPRYQVTQFGKPVTLSCSQTLNHNVMYWYQQKSSQAPKLLFHYYDKDFNNEADTPDNFQSRRPNTSFCFLDIRSPGLGDTAMYLCATSHKGAGQPQHFGDGTRLSIL.